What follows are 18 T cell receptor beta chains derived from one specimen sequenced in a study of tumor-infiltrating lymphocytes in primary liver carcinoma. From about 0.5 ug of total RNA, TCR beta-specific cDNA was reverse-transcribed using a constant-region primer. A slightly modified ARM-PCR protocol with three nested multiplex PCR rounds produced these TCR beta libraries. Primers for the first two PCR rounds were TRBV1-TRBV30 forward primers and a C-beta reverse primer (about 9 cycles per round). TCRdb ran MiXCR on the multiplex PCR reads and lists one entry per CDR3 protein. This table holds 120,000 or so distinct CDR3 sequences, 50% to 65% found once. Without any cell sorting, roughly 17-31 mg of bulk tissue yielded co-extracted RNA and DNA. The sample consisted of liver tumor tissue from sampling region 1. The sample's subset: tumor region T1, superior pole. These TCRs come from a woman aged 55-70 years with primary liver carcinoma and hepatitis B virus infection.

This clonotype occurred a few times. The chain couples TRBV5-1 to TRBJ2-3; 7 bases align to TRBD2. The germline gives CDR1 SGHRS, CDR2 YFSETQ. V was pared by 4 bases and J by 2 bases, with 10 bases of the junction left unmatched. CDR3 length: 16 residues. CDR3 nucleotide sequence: TGCGCCAGCAGCCCGGACATCGGGGGGTCCACAGATACGCAGTATTTT. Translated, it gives CASSPDIGGSTDTQYF.

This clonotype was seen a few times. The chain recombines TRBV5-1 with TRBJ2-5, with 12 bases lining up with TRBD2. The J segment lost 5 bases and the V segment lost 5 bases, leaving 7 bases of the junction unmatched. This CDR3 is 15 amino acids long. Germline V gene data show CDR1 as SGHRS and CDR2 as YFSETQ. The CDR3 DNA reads TGCGCCAGCAGGACTAGCGGGAGCCAGGGGGAGACCCAGTACTTC. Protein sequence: CASRTSGSQGETQYF.

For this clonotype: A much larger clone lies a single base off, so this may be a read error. The CDR3 here is CASSYTPGQVNYEKYF. The CDR3 nucleotides read TGTGCCAGCAGTTATACACCGGGACAGGTAAACTACGAGAAGTACTTC. The chain combines TRBV28 with TRBJ2-7, with 8 nucleotides matching TRBD1. The germline gives CDR1 MDHEN, CDR2 SYDVKM. The CDR3 consists of 16 residues.

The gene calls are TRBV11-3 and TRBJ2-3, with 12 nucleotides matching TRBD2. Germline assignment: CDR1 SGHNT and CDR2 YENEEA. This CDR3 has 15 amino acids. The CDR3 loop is CVSSLGLAGLGTQYF. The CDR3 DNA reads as TGTGTCAGTAGCTTAGGACTAGCGGGACTAGGTACGCAGTATTTT.

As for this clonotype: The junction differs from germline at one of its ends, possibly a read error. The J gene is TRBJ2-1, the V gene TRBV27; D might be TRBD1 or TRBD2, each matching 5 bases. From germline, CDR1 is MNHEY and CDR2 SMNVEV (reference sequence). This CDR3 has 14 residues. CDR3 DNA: TGTGCCAGCAGTTCTCCCCAGAGGGGCAATGAGCTGTTCTTC. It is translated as CASSSPQRGNELFF.

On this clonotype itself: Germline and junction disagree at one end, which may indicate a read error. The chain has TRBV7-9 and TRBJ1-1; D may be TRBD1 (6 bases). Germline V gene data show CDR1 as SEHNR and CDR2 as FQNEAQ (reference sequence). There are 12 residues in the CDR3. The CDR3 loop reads CANSLGGMEAFF. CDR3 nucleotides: TGTGCCAACAGCTTAGGGGGGATGGAAGCTTTCTTT.

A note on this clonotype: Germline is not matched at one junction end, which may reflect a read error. The CDR3 DNA reads TGCGCCAGCAGCCAAGAAGAAACGCAGTATTTC. Its protein is CASSQEETQYF. The V and J genes are TRBV4-1 and TRBJ2-3; no reliable D call. The CDR3 totals 11 residues. CDR1 is MGHRA and CDR2 is YSYEKL in the germline V gene.

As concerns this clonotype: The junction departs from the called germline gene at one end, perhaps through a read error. For the CDR3, the DNA is TGTGCCAGCAGTTTAGGTGTATCTGGGACCAACGTCCTGACTTTC. Its protein is CASSLGVSGTNVLTF. This chain links TRBV12-3 or TRBV12-4 with TRBJ2-6; D remains ambiguous. The CDR3 spans 15 residues.

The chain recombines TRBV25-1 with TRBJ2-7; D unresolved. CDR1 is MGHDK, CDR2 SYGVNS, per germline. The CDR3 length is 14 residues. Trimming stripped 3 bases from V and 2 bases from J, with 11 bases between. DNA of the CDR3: TGTGCCAGCAGTGAGGGTTCCGGAGCCTACGAGCAGTACTTC. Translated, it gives CASSEGSGAYEQYF.

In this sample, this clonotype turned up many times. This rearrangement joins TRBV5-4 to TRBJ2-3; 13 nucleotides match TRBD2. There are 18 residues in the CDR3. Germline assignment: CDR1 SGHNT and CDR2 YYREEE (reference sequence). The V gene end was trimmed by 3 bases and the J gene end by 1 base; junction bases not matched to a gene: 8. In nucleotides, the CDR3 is TGTGCCAGCAGCTCAGGGGGACTAGCGGGGCGGGGCACAGATACGCAGTATTTT. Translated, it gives CASSSGGLAGRGTDTQYF.

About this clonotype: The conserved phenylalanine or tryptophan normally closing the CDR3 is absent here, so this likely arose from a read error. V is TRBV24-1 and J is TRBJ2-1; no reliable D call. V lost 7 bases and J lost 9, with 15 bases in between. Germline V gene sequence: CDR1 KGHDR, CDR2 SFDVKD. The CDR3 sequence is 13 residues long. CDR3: CATSQTGRFEQFL. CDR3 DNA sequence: TGTGCCACCAGCCAAACCGGACGGTTTGAGCAGTTCCTC.

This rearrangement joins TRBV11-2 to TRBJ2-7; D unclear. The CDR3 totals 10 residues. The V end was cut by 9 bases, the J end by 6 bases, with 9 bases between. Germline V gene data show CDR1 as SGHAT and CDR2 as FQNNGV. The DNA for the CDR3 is TGTGCCAGGAGCAACTGCGAGCAGTACTTC. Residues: CARSNCEQYF. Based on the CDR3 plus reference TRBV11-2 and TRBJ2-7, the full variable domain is EAGVAQSPRYKIIEKRQSVAFWCNPISGHATLYWYQQILGQGPKLLIQFQNNGVVDDSQLPKDRFSAERLKGVDSTLKIQPAKLEDSAVYLCARSNCEQYFGPGTRLTVT.

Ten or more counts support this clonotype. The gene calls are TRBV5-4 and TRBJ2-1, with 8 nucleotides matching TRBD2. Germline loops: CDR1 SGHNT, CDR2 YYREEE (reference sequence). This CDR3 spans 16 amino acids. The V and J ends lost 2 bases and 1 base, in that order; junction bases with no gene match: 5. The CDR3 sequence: CASSFGAGVSYNEQFF. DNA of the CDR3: TGTGCCAGCAGCTTTGGAGCGGGAGTATCCTACAATGAGCAGTTCTTC.

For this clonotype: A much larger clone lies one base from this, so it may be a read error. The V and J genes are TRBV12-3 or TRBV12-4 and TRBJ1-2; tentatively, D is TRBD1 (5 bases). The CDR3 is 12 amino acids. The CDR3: CPSSQRTQGYTF. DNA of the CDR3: TGTCCCAGCAGTCAACGGACACAAGGCTACACCTTC.

For the CDR3, the DNA is TGCAGTGCTACCAAACAGACTAGCGGGAGCACAGATACGCAGTATTTT. This gives the protein CSATKQTSGSTDTQYF. The chain links TRBV20-1 to TRBJ2-3; 10 bases are shared with TRBD2. The CDR3 has 16 residues. V lost 4 bases and J lost 0; bases outside the gene matches: 7. Looked up from germline, CDR1 is DFQATT and CDR2 is SNEGSKA (reference sequence).

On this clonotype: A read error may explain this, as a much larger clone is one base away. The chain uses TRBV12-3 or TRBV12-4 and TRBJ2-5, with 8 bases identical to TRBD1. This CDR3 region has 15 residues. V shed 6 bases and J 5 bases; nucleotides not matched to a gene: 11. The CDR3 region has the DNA TGTGCCAGCAGGGGCGACAGGGGTGTGCTCGAGACCCAGTACTTC. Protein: CASRGDRGVLETQYF.

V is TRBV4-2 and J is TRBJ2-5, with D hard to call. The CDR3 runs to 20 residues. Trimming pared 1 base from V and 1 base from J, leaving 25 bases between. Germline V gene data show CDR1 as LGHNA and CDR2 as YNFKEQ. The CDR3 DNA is TGTGCCAGCAGCCAAGGAAACTTAGGTTGCTCGATCCTAAGCCAAGAGACCCAGTACTTC. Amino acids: CASSQGNLGCSILSQETQYF.

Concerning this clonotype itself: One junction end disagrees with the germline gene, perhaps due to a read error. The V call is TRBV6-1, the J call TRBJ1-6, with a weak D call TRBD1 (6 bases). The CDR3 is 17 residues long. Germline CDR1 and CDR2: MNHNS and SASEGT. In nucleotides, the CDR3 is TGTGCCAGCGACCTAGCCCTGGACAGCTCCTATAATTCACGCCTCCACTTT. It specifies CASDLALDSSYNSRLHF.